This T cell receptor (beta chain) was identified in a study of cytomegalovirus exposure and HLA in healthy donors. Findings and limits, study-wide: It was reportedly the case that the classifier diagnosed cytomegalovirus status with high specificity and sensitivity. Later analysis found that TCR beta chains associated with HLA were more clonally expanded than other, equally common chains. Many donors carried some public TCRs, although rarity characterized most TCR sequences.

Vbeta (60) and Jbeta (13) primers were used in the PCR. The repertoire was sequenced with immunoSEQ multiplex PCR; TCRdb's copy has only in-frame clones and lacks some. The sample gives some 200,000 clones, 82% of which show up once; about 2.6% is in the top ten. To note about this clone: Its antigen is unknown.

The specimen sequenced was PBMCs. This clonotype was obtained from a woman in her 40s in good health and CMV-seronegative.

CDR3 region: CASSSTSGRGEQYF. For the CDR3, the DNA is TGTGCCAGCAGCTCGACTAGCGGGAGGGGCGAGCAGTACTTC. The J gene is TRBJ2-5, the V gene TRBV7-2, with TRBD2 matching 14 bases. The tail of the sequence fits TRBJ2-7 better, so the J call may be wrong. Germline values: CDR1 SGHTA, CDR2 FQGNSA. The CDR3 is 14 amino acids.